The rows below give T cell receptor beta chains drawn from one sample of a study of cytomegalovirus exposure and HLA in healthy donors. TCRdb's copy holds only in-frame clones and misses some; the assay was immunoSEQ multiplex PCR. The sample has over 120,000 clones, around 78% seen once; the top ten hold 2% to 2.5%. The sequenced material came from PBMCs. These receptor sequences come from a woman aged 18-35 years in good health and CMV-seropositive. Both conserved end residues are part of each CDR3.

V gene	J gene	CDR3 protein
TRBV5-4	TRBJ2-7	CASSLGLNSYEQYF
TRBV30	TRBJ2-3	CAWSRTGSADTQYF
TRBV29-1	TRBJ2-7	CSVKTGSYHEQYF
TRBV2	TRBJ1-1	CASTGHISEAFF
TRBV5-1	TRBJ2-3	CASSLTQMSQIYTDTQYF
TRBV28	TRBJ2-3	CASGDRGRLGTDTQYF
TRBV6-5	TRBJ2-2	CASSLRGTGELFF
TRBV5-1	TRBJ2-1	CASSLEGAGYNEQFF
TRBV7-2	TRBJ2-1	CASSLALADSYNEQFF
TRBV18	TRBJ1-5	CASSEQVSSNQPQHF
TRBV6-5	TRBJ1-6	CASSYETGVSPLHF
TRBV6-5	TRBJ2-3	CASSYAPRLALYTQYF
TRBV4-3	TRBJ1-3	CASSQTQASSGNTIYF
TRBV5-1	TRBJ2-2	CASSLVQGAGELFF
TRBV27	TRBJ1-1	CASRLSPPTNTEAFF
TRBV5-1	TRBJ2-7	CASSLSGRERDEQYF
TRBV19	TRBJ2-7	CASSSPAGIYEQYF
TRBV5-1	TRBJ2-3	CASSLVSGGWDTQYF
TRBV5-5	TRBJ1-2	CASGPGVSEGYTF
TRBV27	TRBJ1-1	CASSSDRGATEAFF
TRBV28	TRBJ1-1	CASILPGQGANTEAFF
TRBV27	TRBJ1-5	CASSSTGDQPQHF
TRBV7-2	-	CASSPTGTGGSYEQYF
TRBV4-1	TRBJ2-5	CASSQDSLAGRFQETQYF
TRBV19	TRBJ1-1	CAGRRAGGGGGEAFF
TRBV19	TRBJ1-5	CATTKTGASNQPQHF
TRBV6-1	TRBJ1-2	CASSQPGQGNYGYTF
TRBV6-6	TRBJ1-3	CAVRTGGSGNTIYF
TRBV7-2	TRBJ2-3	CASSLIGTADTDTQYF
TRBV6-1	TRBJ1-2	CASSERREGYGYTF
TRBV5-1	TRBJ1-2	CASRPASGSNYGYTF
TRBV5-1	TRBJ2-3	CASGIHTAGVTDTQYF
TRBV7-2	TRBJ2-5	CASSFGRGKTQYF
TRBV10-3	TRBJ2-5	CAIRGGRTQETQYF
TRBV2	TRBJ2-5	CASSRGYQETQYF
TRBV6-6	TRBJ2-7	CASRTGGSPGPYEQYF
TRBV7-9	TRBJ1-2	CASSPRGVNYGYTF
TRBV6-5	TRBJ1-2	CASRPGQKANYGYTF